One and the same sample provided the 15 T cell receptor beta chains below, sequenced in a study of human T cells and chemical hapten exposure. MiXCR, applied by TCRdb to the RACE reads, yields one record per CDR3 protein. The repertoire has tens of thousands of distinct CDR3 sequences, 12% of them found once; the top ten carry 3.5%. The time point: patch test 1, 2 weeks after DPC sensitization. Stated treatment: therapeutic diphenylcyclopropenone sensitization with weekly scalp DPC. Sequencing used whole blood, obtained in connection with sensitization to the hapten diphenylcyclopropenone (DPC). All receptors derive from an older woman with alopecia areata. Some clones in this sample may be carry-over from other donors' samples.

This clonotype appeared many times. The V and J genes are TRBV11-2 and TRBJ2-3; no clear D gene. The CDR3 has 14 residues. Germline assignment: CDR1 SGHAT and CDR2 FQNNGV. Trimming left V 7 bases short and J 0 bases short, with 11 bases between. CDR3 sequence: CASTSKTSTDTQYF. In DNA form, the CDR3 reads TGTGCCAGCACCTCAAAAACTAGCACAGATACGCAGTATTTT.

The CDR3 nucleotides read TGTGCCAGCAGCCCCGCAGGGGAGAATCAGCCCCAGCATTTT. As protein: CASSPAGENQPQHF. V is TRBV7-2 and J is TRBJ1-5, with D possibly being TRBD1 (6 bases). V was trimmed by 5 bases and J by 4 bases, leaving 12 bases between them. Germline V gives CDR1 SGHTA, CDR2 FQGNSA. There are 14 residues in the CDR3.

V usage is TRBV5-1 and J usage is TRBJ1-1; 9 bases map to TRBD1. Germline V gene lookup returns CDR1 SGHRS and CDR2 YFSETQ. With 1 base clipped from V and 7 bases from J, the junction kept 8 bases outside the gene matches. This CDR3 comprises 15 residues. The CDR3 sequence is CASSLSLQGAGEAFF. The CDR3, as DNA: TGCGCCAGCAGCTTGTCCCTACAGGGGGCGGGTGAAGCTTTCTTT.

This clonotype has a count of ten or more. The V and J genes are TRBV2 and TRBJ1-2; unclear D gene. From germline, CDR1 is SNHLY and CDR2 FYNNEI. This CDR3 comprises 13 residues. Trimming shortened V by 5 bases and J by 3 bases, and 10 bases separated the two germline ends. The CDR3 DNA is TGTGCCAGCAGTCGTGGCCAGGACTATGGCTACACCTTC. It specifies CASSRGQDYGYTF. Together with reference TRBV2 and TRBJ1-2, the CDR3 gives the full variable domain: EPEVTQTPSHQVTQMGQEVILRCVPISNHLYFYWYRQILGQKVEFLVSFYNNEISEKSEIFDDQFSVERPDGSNFTLKIRSTKLEDSAMYFCASSRGQDYGYTFGSGTRLTVV.

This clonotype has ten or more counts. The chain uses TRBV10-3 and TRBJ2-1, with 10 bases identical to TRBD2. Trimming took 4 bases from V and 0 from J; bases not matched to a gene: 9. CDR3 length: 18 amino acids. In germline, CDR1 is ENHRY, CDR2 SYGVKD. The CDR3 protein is CAISVGGTSAFSYNEQFF. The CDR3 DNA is TGTGCCATCAGTGTAGGGGGGACTAGCGCCTTCTCCTACAATGAGCAGTTCTTC.

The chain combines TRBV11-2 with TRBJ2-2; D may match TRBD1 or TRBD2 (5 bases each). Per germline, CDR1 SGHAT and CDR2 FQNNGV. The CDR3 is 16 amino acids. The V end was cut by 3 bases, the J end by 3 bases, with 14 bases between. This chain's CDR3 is CASSFRGAMDTGELFF. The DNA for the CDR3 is TGTGCCAGCAGCTTTCGAGGGGCGATGGACACCGGGGAGCTGTTTTTT.

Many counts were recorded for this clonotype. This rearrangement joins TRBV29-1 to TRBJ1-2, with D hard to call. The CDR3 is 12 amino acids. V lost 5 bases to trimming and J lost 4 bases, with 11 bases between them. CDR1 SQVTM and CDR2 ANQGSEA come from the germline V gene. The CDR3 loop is CSVRTYPYGYTF. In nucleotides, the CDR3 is TGCAGCGTTCGGACGTATCCCTATGGCTACACCTTC. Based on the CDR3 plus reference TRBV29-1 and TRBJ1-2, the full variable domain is SAVISQKPSRDICQRGTSLTIQCQVDSQVTMMFWYRQQPGQSLTLIATANQGSEATYESGFVIDKFPISRPNLTFSTLTVSNMSPEDSSIYLCSVRTYPYGYTFGSGTRLTVV.

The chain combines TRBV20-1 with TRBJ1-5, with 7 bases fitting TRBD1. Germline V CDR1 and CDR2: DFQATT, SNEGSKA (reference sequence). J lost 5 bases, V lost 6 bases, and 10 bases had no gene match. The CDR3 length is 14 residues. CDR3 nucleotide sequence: TGCAGTGCGACTACAGGGGTTGCCTATCAGCCCCAGCATTTT. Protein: CSATTGVAYQPQHF.

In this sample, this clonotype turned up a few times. The chain's CDR3 is CASSPGGREKLFF. The CDR3 DNA follows: TGTGCCAGCAGTCCAGGGGGGCGCGAAAAACTGTTTTTT. This sequence joins TRBV14 and TRBJ1-4, with 7 bases aligning to TRBD1. Trimming at V came to 6 bases and at J to 8 bases, leaving 6 bases not matched to a gene. The CDR3 is made up of 13 amino acids. The germline CDR1 and CDR2 sequences are SGHDN and FVKESK.

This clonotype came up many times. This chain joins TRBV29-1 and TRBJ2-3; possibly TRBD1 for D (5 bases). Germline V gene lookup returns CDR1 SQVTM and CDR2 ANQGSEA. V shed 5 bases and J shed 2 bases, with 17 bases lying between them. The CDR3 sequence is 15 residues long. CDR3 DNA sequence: TGCAGCGTTTCCGGTCGAGCAGGACACACAGATACGCAGTATTTT. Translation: CSVSGRAGHTDTQYF.

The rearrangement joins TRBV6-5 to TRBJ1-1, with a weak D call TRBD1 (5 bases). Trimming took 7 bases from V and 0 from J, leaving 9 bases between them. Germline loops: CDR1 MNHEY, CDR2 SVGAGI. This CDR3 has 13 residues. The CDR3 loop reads CASKGSMNTEAFF. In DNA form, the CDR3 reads TGTGCCAGCAAGGGGTCCATGAACACTGAAGCTTTCTTT.

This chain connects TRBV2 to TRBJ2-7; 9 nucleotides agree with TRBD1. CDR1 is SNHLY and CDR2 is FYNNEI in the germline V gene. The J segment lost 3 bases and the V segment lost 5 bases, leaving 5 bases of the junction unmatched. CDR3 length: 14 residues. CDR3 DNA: TGTGCCAGCAGTCGACAGGGGGTGATCTACGAGCAGTACTTC. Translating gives CASSRQGVIYEQYF.

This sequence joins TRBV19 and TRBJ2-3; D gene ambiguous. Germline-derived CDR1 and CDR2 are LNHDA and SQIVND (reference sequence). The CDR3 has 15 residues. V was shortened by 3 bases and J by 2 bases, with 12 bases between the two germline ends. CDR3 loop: CASSMDGKATDTQYF. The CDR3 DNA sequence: TGTGCCAGTAGTATGGACGGAAAAGCCACAGATACGCAGTATTTT.

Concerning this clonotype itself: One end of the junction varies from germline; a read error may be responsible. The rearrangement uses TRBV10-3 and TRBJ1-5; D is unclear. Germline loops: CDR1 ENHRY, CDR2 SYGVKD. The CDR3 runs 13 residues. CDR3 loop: CAISDRSSQPQHF. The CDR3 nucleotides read TGTGCCATCAGTGACAGGAGCAGTCAGCCCCAGCATTTT.

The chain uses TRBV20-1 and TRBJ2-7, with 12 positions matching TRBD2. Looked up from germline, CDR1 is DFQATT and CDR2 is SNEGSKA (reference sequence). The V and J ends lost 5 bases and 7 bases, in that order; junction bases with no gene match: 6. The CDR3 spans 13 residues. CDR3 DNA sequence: TGCAGTGCTGGCCCGGGACTAGCGGGTGAGCAGTACTTC. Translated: CSAGPGLAGEQYF.